A single sample gave rise to the 28 T cell receptor beta chains below, sequenced in a study of blood T cell repertoires in COVID-19. Data came from immunoSEQ multiplex PCR; TCRdb stores just in-frame clones and leaves some out. Of 90,000 to 120,000 clones in the sample, approximately 80% were seen once. The sequenced material came from peripheral blood. These receptors were obtained from a man aged 60 to 75 with acute or convalescent COVID-19.

This clone is a singleton in its sample. The chain links TRBV3-1 (or the pseudogene TRBV3-2) to TRBJ2-5; no clear D gene. The CDR3 extends over 16 amino acids. Per the germline V gene, CDR1 is LGHDT and CDR2 is YNNKEL (reference sequence). The V end lost 0 bases, the J end lost 2 bases, and 13 bases lay between the germline ends. CDR3 in amino acids: CASSQDITLLQETQYF. The CDR3 DNA reads as TGTGCCAGCAGCCAAGATATTACCCTACTGCAAGAGACCCAGTACTTC.

This chain joins TRBV29-1 and TRBJ2-3; TRBD1 matches 7 bases. With 4 bases clipped from V and 8 bases from J, the junction kept 18 bases outside the gene matches. The V gene's germline CDR1 is SQVTM and CDR2 ANQGSEA. CDR3 size: 16 residues. Here the CDR3 DNA reads TGCAGCGTTGTCGGACCGTCGGGGACAGCGATTTCTACGCAGTATTTT. Amino acids: CSVVGPSGTAISTQYF.

On this clone itself: One end of the junction fails to match germline, which may point to a read error. This chain joins TRBV24-1 and TRBJ2-1, with 8 bases lining up with TRBD2. Germline CDR1 reads KGHDR; CDR2 reads SFDVKD. CDR3 length: 15 residues. The CDR3 region is CATSDPTSVYSEQFF. CDR3 nucleotides: TGTGCCACCAGTGATCCGACTAGCGTATACAGTGAGCAGTTCTTC.

The chain couples TRBV28 to TRBJ2-1; weak D call: TRBD2 (6 bases). V was cut by 3 bases and J by 5 bases, with 11 bases left in between. This CDR3 region has 14 residues. In germline, CDR1 is MDHEN, CDR2 SYDVKM. The CDR3 nucleotides read TGTGCCAGCAGTTTTGCTGGGGGGAACAATGAGCAGTTCTTC. Translated: CASSFAGGNNEQFF.

This sequence joins TRBV5-1 and TRBJ2-3; D not certain. Germline V CDR1 and CDR2: SGHRS, YFSETQ. The CDR3 has 15 residues. Deletions cut 0 bases from V and 9 bases from J, with 17 bases between. As DNA, the CDR3 is TGCGCCAGCAGCTTGGTTGGCAGCCAGGTTGACACGCAGTATTTT. The encoded protein is CASSLVGSQVDTQYF.

The gene calls are TRBV4-1 and TRBJ1-5; D may be TRBD1 (6 bases). The CDR3 has 20 residues. Germline V gives CDR1 MGHRA, CDR2 YSYEKL. Trimming pared 0 bases from V and 3 bases from J, leaving 24 bases between. CDR3 amino acids: CASSQDRPRPGATHNQPQHF. The CDR3 DNA sequence: TGCGCCAGCAGCCAAGATAGACCGAGGCCAGGGGCTACCCACAATCAGCCCCAGCATTTT.

This chain uses TRBV5-1 with TRBJ2-3, with 9 bases identical to TRBD1. Trimming cost V 0 bases and J 6 bases; bases outside gene matches: 5. Germline V gene sequence: CDR1 SGHRS, CDR2 YFSETQ. The CDR3 loop spans 15 amino acids. Here the CDR3 reads CASSLGQGVGDTQYF. CDR3 sequence (DNA): TGCGCCAGCAGCTTGGGACAGGGGGTAGGGGATACGCAGTATTTT.

This sequence joins TRBV7-9 and TRBJ1-1; no clear D. There are 14 residues in the CDR3. Germline V gives CDR1 SEHNR, CDR2 FQNEAQ (reference sequence). Between the trimmed V and J ends, which lost 3 bases and 3 bases, there was a span of 11 bases. The DNA of the CDR3 is TGTGCCAGCAGCTTCAGGTCCCAGGACACTGAAGCTTTCTTT. This encodes CASSFRSQDTEAFF. The full variable domain, its missing parts supplied by reference TRBV7-9 and TRBJ1-1, is DTGVSQNPRHKITKRGQNVTFRCDPISEHNRLYWYRQTLGQGPEFLTYFQNEAQLEKSRLLSDRFSAERPKGSFSTLEIQRTEQGDSAMYLCASSFRSQDTEAFFGQGTRLTVV.

The CDR3 loop reads CATSDLGGTNGYTF. CDR3 sequence (DNA): TGTGCCACCAGTGATTTAGGCGGGACGAATGGCTACACCTTC. J is TRBJ1-2 and V is TRBV24-1; a possible D gene is TRBD1 (5 bases). This CDR3 has 14 residues. Per germline, CDR1 KGHDR and CDR2 SFDVKD. Trimming took off 1 base at V and 6 bases at J, with 11 bases between the two ends.

The V call is TRBV5-6, the J call TRBJ1-3; no definite D call. Per the germline V gene, CDR1 is SGHDT and CDR2 is YYEEEE. V was trimmed by 0 bases and J by 7 bases, leaving 17 bases between them. CDR3 size: 16 residues. The CDR3 region is CASSLEGGLESNTIYF. CDR3 DNA: TGTGCCAGCAGCTTGGAAGGAGGGCTTGAATCGAACACCATATATTTT.

This clone was seen a single time. The CDR3 DNA reads as TGTGCCAGCTCACCACCTGACAGACAGAACACTGAAGCTTTCTTT. Its protein product is CASSPPDRQNTEAFF. The chain couples TRBV18 to TRBJ1-1; a possible D gene is TRBD1 (5 bases). The length of the CDR3 is 15 residues. Between the trimmed V and J ends, which lost 0 bases and 1 base, there was a span of 9 bases. Germline loops: CDR1 KGHSH, CDR2 LQKENI.

This chain joins TRBV7-8 and TRBJ1-2; D is perhaps TRBD1 (6 bases). This CDR3 comprises 14 residues. Deletions cut 3 bases from V and 7 bases from J, with 15 bases between. CDR1 SGHVS and CDR2 FQNEAQ come from the germline V gene. CDR3 residues: CASSFNTGPTGYTF. The CDR3 bases are TGTGCCAGCAGCTTCAATACAGGGCCCACTGGCTACACCTTC.

The DNA for the CDR3 is TGTGCCAGCAGCTTAGCTGGGACAGGGATTCATGGAAAACTGTTTTTT. Its translation is CASSLAGTGIHGKLFF. The chain has TRBV7-9 and TRBJ1-4; 9 nucleotides line up with TRBD1. After removal of 0 bases from V and 10 bases from J, the junction contained 9 bases not matched to a gene. Germline assignment: CDR1 SEHNR and CDR2 FQNEAQ (reference sequence). The CDR3 length is 16 residues.

This chain links TRBV27 with TRBJ2-3, with TRBD2 matching over 13 bases. V shed 6 bases, J shed 5 bases, and the junction held 8 bases outside the gene matches. The CDR3 is 16 residues long. Germline assignment: CDR1 MNHEY and CDR2 SMNVEV (reference sequence). CDR3 region: CASRELAGGPVDTQYF. CDR3 sequence (DNA): TGTGCCAGCAGGGAACTAGCGGGAGGGCCGGTAGATACGCAGTATTTT.

The chain employs TRBV12-5 and TRBJ2-3, with 16 bases matching TRBD2. The CDR3 spans 18 residues. Germline values: CDR1 LGHNT, CDR2 FRNRAP. The V segment lost 5 bases and the J segment 1 base; nucleotides outside the gene matches: 6. The CDR3: CASGPGTSGRAGTDTQYF. The CDR3 DNA is TGTGCTAGTGGTCCCGGGACTAGCGGGAGGGCTGGCACAGATACGCAGTATTTT.

V is TRBV29-1 and J is TRBJ1-3; no clear D gene. Trimming took off 0 bases at V and 0 bases at J, with 6 bases between the two ends. This CDR3 contains 14 residues. Germline values: CDR1 SQVTM, CDR2 ANQGSEA. The CDR3 sequence is CSVEDGSSGNTIYF. The CDR3 DNA sequence: TGCAGCGTTGAAGACGGGAGCTCTGGAAACACCATATATTTT.

The gene calls are TRBV29-1 and TRBJ2-5; the D is unclear. The CDR3 length is 10 residues. V lost 7 bases and J 5 bases, leaving 8 bases between the germline ends. CDR1 is SQVTM, CDR2 ANQGSEA, per germline. CDR3 region: CSGQVETQYF. CDR3 nucleotide sequence: TGCAGCGGGCAGGTCGAGACCCAGTACTTC.

V and J are TRBV3-1 (or the pseudogene TRBV3-2) and TRBJ1-3, with 7 nucleotides matching TRBD1. In germline, CDR1 is LGHDT, CDR2 YNNKEL (reference sequence). J lost 8 bases, V lost 4 bases, and 5 bases had no gene match. CDR3 length: 13 residues. The CDR3 bases are TGTGCCAGCAGCCCACAGGGGTGGGACACCATATATTTT. This encodes CASSPQGWDTIYF.

This clone was detected only once. The chain employs TRBV6-6 and TRBJ2-1; the match to TRBD2 covers 7 bases. After removal of 6 bases from V and 15 bases from J, the junction contained 17 bases not matched to a gene. Germline values: CDR1 MNHNY, CDR2 SVGAGI (reference sequence). The CDR3 loop spans 14 amino acids. The CDR3 is CASRKDGTSGNPFF. CDR3 bases: TGTGCCAGCAGGAAAGATGGGACCAGCGGGAATCCGTTCTTC.

The V call is TRBV5-1, the J call TRBJ1-5; tentative D call: TRBD1 (5 bases). Trimming took off 0 bases at V and 2 bases at J, with 18 bases between the two ends. This CDR3 contains 18 residues. In germline, CDR1 is SGHRS, CDR2 YFSETQ. The CDR3 nucleotides read TGCGCCAGCAGCTTGGGTTTGGGGCAGGGTTTCGGCAATCAGCCCCAGCATTTT. This sequence encodes CASSLGLGQGFGNQPQHF.

The genes are TRBV5-6 and TRBJ1-2, with TRBD1 identical over 10 bases. J was trimmed by 4 bases and V by 4 bases; bases with no gene match: 7. Germline CDR1 reads SGHDT; CDR2 reads YYEEEE. The CDR3 has 15 amino acids. CDR3 residues: CASSETGQGIYGYTF. The CDR3, as DNA: TGTGCCAGCAGCGAAACGGGACAGGGGATCTATGGCTACACCTTC.

The chain couples TRBV3-1 (or the pseudogene TRBV3-2) to TRBJ2-2, with D possibly TRBD2 on 5 matching bases. V shed 1 base and J shed 7 bases, with 19 bases lying between them. The germline V gene has CDR1 LGHDT and CDR2 YNNKEL (reference sequence). The CDR3 sequence is 17 residues long. The CDR3 loop is CASSQVSNGLRGGELFF. CDR3 coding DNA: TGTGCCAGCAGCCAAGTATCGAACGGTCTCCGGGGCGGGGAGCTGTTTTTT.

J is TRBJ1-2 and V is TRBV2, with a tentative D call TRBD1 (5 bases). Trimming stripped 6 bases from V and 10 bases from J, with 15 bases between. Germline V gene data show CDR1 as SNHLY and CDR2 as FYNNEI. The CDR3 length is 12 residues. The CDR3 sequence: CASSPQGPNYTF. CDR3 coding DNA: TGTGCCAGCAGCCCCCAGGGCCCTAACTACACCTTC. Based on the CDR3 plus reference TRBV2 and TRBJ1-2, the full variable domain is EPEVTQTPSHQVTQMGQEVILRCVPISNHLYFYWYRQILGQKVEFLVSFYNNEISEKSEIFDDQFSVERPDGSNFTLKIRSTKLEDSAMYFCASSPQGPNYTFGSGTRLTVV.

This clone was observed once. The chain has TRBV27 and TRBJ2-2; 12 bases fit TRBD2. Trimming at V came to 2 bases and at J to 1 base, leaving 8 bases not matched to a gene. The germline V gene has CDR1 MNHEY and CDR2 SMNVEV (reference sequence). CDR3 length: 19 amino acids. CDR3 region: CASSLGTSGYAQNTGELFF. CDR3 bases: TGTGCCAGCAGTTTAGGGACTAGCGGGTACGCTCAGAACACCGGGGAGCTGTTTTTT.

Only a few counts were recorded for this clone. This CDR3 is also generated by other DNA sequences in the sample. The chain joins TRBV5-1 to TRBJ2-2; the D is unclear. The germline CDR1 and CDR2 sequences are SGHRS and YFSETQ. This CDR3 is 12 amino acids long. The V end lost 4 bases, the J end lost 1 base, and 2 bases lay between the germline ends. The CDR3 reads CASSQNTGELFF. The CDR3 nucleotides are TGCGCCAGCAGCCAGAACACCGGGGAGCTGTTTTTT.

The chain couples TRBV7-9 to TRBJ1-6, with D unclear. Germline V gene lookup returns CDR1 SEHNR and CDR2 FQNEAQ (reference sequence). The CDR3 runs to 12 residues. V lost 5 bases and J 11 bases, leaving 10 bases between the germline ends. The DNA for the CDR3 is TGTGCCAGCAGCCCTCCCGTCCCACCCCTCCACTTT. Encoded protein: CASSPPVPPLHF.

J is TRBJ1-4 and V is TRBV5-1; TRBD1 aligns across 10 bases. Germline CDR1 is SGHRS and CDR2 is YFSETQ. This CDR3 has 15 amino acids. V shed 3 bases and J 8 bases; nucleotides not matched to a gene: 7. The CDR3 nucleotides read TGCGCCAGCAGCTCTCCGGGACAGGGGAGCGAAAAACTGTTTTTT. Amino acids: CASSSPGQGSEKLFF. The full variable domain, in which reference TRBV5-1 and TRBJ1-4 provide the parts outside the CDR3, is KAGVTQTPRYLIKTRGQQVTLSCSPISGHRSVSWYQQTPGQGLQFLFEYFSETQRNKGNFPGRFSGRQFSNSRSEMNVSTLELGDSALYLCASSSPGQGSEKLFFGSGTQLSVL.

The rearrangement joins TRBV7-2 to TRBJ2-5; D is possibly TRBD2 (5 bases). Trimming took off 0 bases at V and 5 bases at J, with 10 bases between the two ends. CDR3 size: 14 residues. CDR1 and CDR2 from the germline V gene are SGHTA and FQGNSA. CDR3: CASSLATTRETQYF. DNA for the CDR3: TGTGCCAGCAGCTTAGCGACTACGCGGGAGACCCAGTACTTC.